The 20 T cell receptor beta chains below come from one sample, sequenced in a study of regulatory T cells in long-lasting Graves disease. The time point: persistent/refractory GD, antithyroid drugs over 5 years with positive TRAb. Researchers made the TCR library from RNA that was extracted from PBMCs. Libraries of TCR beta came from iRepertoire HTBI primers plus Arm-PCR of CDR3 regions. Using its own MiXCR run on the multiplex PCR reads, TCRdb lists one record per CDR3 protein. The sample holds around 400,000 distinct CDR3 sequences, around a quarter seen once. This specimen was peripheral blood mononuclear cells (PBMCs), taken when the disease was refractory, from a patient treated with antithyroid drugs. The receptors stem from a female donor with Graves disease.

The chain recombines TRBV5-1 with TRBJ1-6; the D is unclear. Trimming removed 0 bases at V and 9 bases at J, with 10 bases between. The CDR3 is 14 amino acids. Germline CDR1 reads SGHRS; CDR2 reads YFSETQ. The CDR3 DNA follows: TGCGCCAGCAGCTTGGGAGAACGAGGTTCACCCCTCCACTTT. It translates to CASSLGERGSPLHF. The full variable domain, its missing parts supplied by reference TRBV5-1 and TRBJ1-6, is KAGVTQTPRYLIKTRGQQVTLSCSPISGHRSVSWYQQTPGQGLQFLFEYFSETQRNKGNFPGRFSGRQFSNSRSEMNVSTLELGDSALYLCASSLGERGSPLHFGNGTRLTVT.

This clonotype was recorded a few times. The V call is TRBV20-1, the J call TRBJ2-7, with D maybe TRBD2 (6 bases). Trimming removed 1 base at V and 4 bases at J, with 11 bases between. Germline lookup yields CDR1 DFQATT and CDR2 SNEGSKA (reference sequence). The CDR3 totals 13 residues. DNA of the CDR3: TGCAGTGCTAGAGGCGGGACTGTATACGAGCAGTACTTC. Translating gives CSARGGTVYEQYF.

There are a few counts of this clonotype. The chain recombines TRBV19 with TRBJ1-6, with 7 bases identical to TRBD1. CDR3 length: 14 amino acids. From germline, CDR1 is LNHDA and CDR2 SQIVND (reference sequence). V trimming: 5 bases; J trimming: 7 bases; junction bases outside the gene matches: 5. The CDR3 DNA reads as TGTGCCAGTAGTTCTTCGGGACAGAATTCACCCCTCCACTTT. As protein: CASSSSGQNSPLHF.

The J gene is TRBJ2-2, the V gene TRBV7-2; D may correspond to TRBD1 or TRBD2 (6 bases each). The CDR3 has 16 residues. Trimming removed 6 bases at V and 6 bases at J, with 20 bases between. CDR1 SGHTA and CDR2 FQGNSA come from the germline V gene. This chain's CDR3 is CASRRLGGVGPGELFF. The CDR3 DNA is TGTGCCAGCAGACGACTAGGGGGAGTGGGTCCCGGGGAGCTGTTTTTT.

Details on this clonotype: This sequence is one base from a far larger clone and is likely a read error. Because the CDR3 is missing its conserved closing phenylalanine or tryptophan, this is likely a read error. For the CDR3, the DNA is TGTGCCAGCAGTTTAGGTCAGCCCCAGCATTCT. It encodes CASSLGQPQHS. The chain recombines TRBV12-3 or TRBV12-4 with TRBJ1-5; D ambiguous. Trimming took 1 base from V and 6 from J, leaving 1 base between them. The CDR3 runs 11 residues.

This clonotype was counted at least ten times. The chain uses TRBV20-1 and TRBJ2-7; 7 nucleotides line up with TRBD2. In germline, CDR1 is DFQATT, CDR2 SNEGSKA (reference sequence). The CDR3 is made up of 15 amino acids. The V segment lost 3 bases and the J segment 4 bases; nucleotides outside the gene matches: 12. The CDR3 loop reads CSARGPSGRFYEQYF. The CDR3 nucleotides read TGCAGTGCTAGGGGACCTAGCGGTCGATTTTACGAGCAGTACTTC.

This clonotype was counted ten times or more. The chain is built from TRBV15 and TRBJ1-5; D is unclear. The V end was cut by 0 bases, the J end by 0 bases, with 6 bases between. CDR3 length: 15 residues. Germline CDR1 LNHNV, CDR2 YYDKDF (reference sequence). The CDR3 spells CATSRDRASNQPQHF. CDR3 DNA: TGTGCCACCAGCAGAGACCGGGCTAGCAATCAGCCCCAGCATTTT.

This clonotype was detected many times. The rearrangement uses TRBV28 and TRBJ1-5; the D gene is possibly TRBD1 (5 bases). Germline lookup yields CDR1 MDHEN and CDR2 SYDVKM. The CDR3 length is 12 residues. V was cut by 8 bases and J by 7 bases, with 12 bases left in between. CDR3 amino acids: CASEGIDQPQHF. In DNA, the CDR3 is TGTGCCAGCGAGGGGATCGACCAGCCCCAGCATTTT.

A few counts support this clonotype. This chain connects TRBV5-1 to TRBJ2-4, with TRBD1 matching over 8 bases. V lost 0 bases and J lost 4; bases outside the gene matches: 6. There are 16 residues in the CDR3. CDR1 is SGHRS, CDR2 YFSETQ, per germline. The CDR3 sequence is CASSLDSGGGKNIQYF. DNA of the CDR3: TGCGCCAGCAGCTTGGATTCAGGGGGCGGTAAAAACATTCAGTACTTC.

The genes are TRBV24-1 and TRBJ2-3; D remains ambiguous. Germline loops: CDR1 KGHDR, CDR2 SFDVKD. With 5 bases removed from V and 2 bases from J, the gap between germline ends came to 4 bases. The CDR3 is 12 amino acids. The CDR3 bases are TGTGCCACCAGTGGTTCCACAGATACGCAGTATTTT. Protein sequence: CATSGSTDTQYF.

The rearrangement links TRBV6-1 to TRBJ1-5; possibly TRBD1 for D (6 bases). V lost 6 bases, J lost 2 bases, and 14 bases lay in between. This CDR3 contains 15 residues. Germline V gene lookup returns CDR1 MNHNS and CDR2 SASEGT. The DNA of the CDR3 is TGTGCCAGCAGCTACTCAGGGGCAGGCAATCAGCCCCAGCATTTT. Residues: CASSYSGAGNQPQHF.

At least ten counts were recorded for this clonotype. This sequence joins TRBV2 and TRBJ1-2, with no clear D. The germline V and J ends were trimmed by 2 bases and 6 bases, with 10 bases remaining between them. Germline V gene lookup returns CDR1 SNHLY and CDR2 FYNNEI. The CDR3 length is 13 residues. CDR3 coding DNA: TGTGCCAGCAGTGAATCGCCCCCTAATGGCTACACCTTC. It translates to CASSESPPNGYTF.

V and J are TRBV11-2 and TRBJ2-5; D perhaps matches TRBD2 (6 bases). The V and J ends lost 7 bases and 1 base respectively, with 10 bases between them. The CDR3 loop spans 13 amino acids. CDR1 is SGHAT and CDR2 is FQNNGV in the germline V gene. This CDR3 is CASNTGLQETQYF. The CDR3, as DNA: TGTGCCAGCAACACGGGACTCCAAGAGACCCAGTACTTC.

There are many counts of this clonotype. The chain has TRBV28 and TRBJ1-2; TRBD1 matches 8 bases. Germline V gene sequence: CDR1 MDHEN, CDR2 SYDVKM. CDR3 size: 15 residues. Unmatched junction bases numbered 8, after V lost 4 bases and J lost 4 bases. CDR3 loop: CASSSGQGSVYGYTF. DNA for the CDR3: TGTGCCAGCAGTTCCGGACAGGGTAGCGTCTATGGCTACACCTTC.

The chain links TRBV2 to TRBJ2-1, with a tentative D call TRBD2 (6 bases). Germline assignment: CDR1 SNHLY and CDR2 FYNNEI. The CDR3 totals 16 residues. V shed 3 bases and J shed 6 bases, with 18 bases lying between them. In DNA form, the CDR3 reads TGTGCCAGCAGTGAGGCCGGGACTGCCCTATCCAATGAGCAGTTCTTC. Encoded protein: CASSEAGTALSNEQFF. The full variable domain, with the rest looked up from reference TRBV2 and TRBJ2-1, is EPEVTQTPSHQVTQMGQEVILRCVPISNHLYFYWYRQILGQKVEFLVSFYNNEISEKSEIFDDQFSVERPDGSNFTLKIRSTKLEDSAMYFCASSEAGTALSNEQFFGPGTRLTVL.

Ten or more counts support this clonotype. The chain links TRBV24-1 to TRBJ1-2, with TRBD1 as a possible D gene (5 bases). V was trimmed by 2 bases and J by 2 bases, leaving 8 bases between them. The CDR3 spans 14 residues. CDR1 is KGHDR and CDR2 is SFDVKD in the germline V gene. The CDR3: CATSDWTKNYGYTF. Written as DNA, the CDR3 is TGTGCCACCAGTGATTGGACAAAAAACTATGGCTACACCTTC.

V gene TRBV6-1 combines with J gene TRBJ2-2; the match to TRBD2 covers 11 bases. The V and J ends lost 6 bases and 4 bases, in that order; junction bases with no gene match: 10. The germline V gene has CDR1 MNHNS and CDR2 SASEGT. The CDR3 totals 17 residues. CDR3 in DNA: TGTGCCAGCAGAAGAAGTTTTCTAGCGGGAGGCACCGGGGAGCTGTTTTTT. As protein: CASRRSFLAGGTGELFF.

This chain uses TRBV6-5 with TRBJ1-3; the match to TRBD1 covers 7 bases. This CDR3 comprises 15 residues. With 4 bases clipped from V and 0 bases from J, the junction kept 3 bases outside the gene matches. Germline CDR1 reads MNHEY; CDR2 reads SVGAGI. The CDR3 reads CASSLGQHSGNTIYF. Written as DNA, the CDR3 is TGTGCCAGCAGTTTGGGACAGCACTCTGGAAACACCATATATTTT.

With regard to this clonotype: Its ends do not fully match the called genes, so a read error is possible. V usage is TRBV30 and J usage is TRBJ1-6, with 7 bases aligning to TRBD1. The CDR3 has 19 residues. The V gene's germline CDR1 is GTSNPN and CDR2 SVGIG (reference sequence). The CDR3, as DNA: TGTGCCAGGAGTTCAACTGACAGGGTAATTGGCTCCTATAATTCACCCCTCCACTTT. This sequence encodes CARSSTDRVIGSYNSPLHF.

This clonotype was observed at least ten times. V is TRBV19 and J is TRBJ1-4; D perhaps matches TRBD1 (5 bases). The germline gives CDR1 LNHDA, CDR2 SQIVND (reference sequence). This CDR3 spans 14 amino acids. V lost 3 bases and J lost 6, with 11 bases in between. The CDR3, as DNA: TGTGCCAGTAGTATTGGGACGCCTGATGAAAAACTGTTTTTT. It yields the protein CASSIGTPDEKLFF.